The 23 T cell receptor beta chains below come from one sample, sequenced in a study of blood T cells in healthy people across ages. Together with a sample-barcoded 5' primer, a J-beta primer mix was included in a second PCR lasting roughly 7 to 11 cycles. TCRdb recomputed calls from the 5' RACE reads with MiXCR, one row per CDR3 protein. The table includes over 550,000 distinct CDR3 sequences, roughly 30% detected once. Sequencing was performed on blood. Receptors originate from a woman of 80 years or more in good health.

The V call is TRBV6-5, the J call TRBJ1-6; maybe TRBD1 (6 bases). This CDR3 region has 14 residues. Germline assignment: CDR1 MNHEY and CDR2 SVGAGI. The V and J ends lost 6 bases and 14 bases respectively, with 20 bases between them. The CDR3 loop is CASRPTGSNSALHF. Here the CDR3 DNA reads TGTGCCAGCAGGCCTACAGGGTCCAATTCGGCCCTCCACTTT.

This CDR3 reads CSASLQVYGEAFF. The CDR3 DNA reads as TGCAGTGCTAGTCTACAGGTATACGGTGAAGCTTTCTTT. The rearrangement uses TRBV20-1 and TRBJ1-1, with TRBD1 as a possible D gene (5 bases). This CDR3 contains 13 residues. The ends were cut back, 3 bases at V and 7 bases at J, with 15 bases in the middle. The germline V gene has CDR1 DFQATT and CDR2 SNEGSKA (reference sequence).

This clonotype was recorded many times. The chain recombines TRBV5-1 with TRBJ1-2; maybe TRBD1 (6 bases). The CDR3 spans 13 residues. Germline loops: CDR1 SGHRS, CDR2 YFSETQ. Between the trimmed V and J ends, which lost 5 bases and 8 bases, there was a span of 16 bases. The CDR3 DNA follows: TGCGCCAGCAGAGATACACCGGGGACAGGCTACACCTTC. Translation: CASRDTPGTGYTF.

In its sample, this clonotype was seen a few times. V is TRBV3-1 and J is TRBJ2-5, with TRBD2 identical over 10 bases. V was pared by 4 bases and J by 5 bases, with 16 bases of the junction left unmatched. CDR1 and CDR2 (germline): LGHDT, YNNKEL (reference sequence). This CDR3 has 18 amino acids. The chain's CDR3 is CASSPRGDLAGEEETQYF. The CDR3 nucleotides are TGTGCCAGCAGCCCCCGGGGTGATCTAGCGGGGGAAGAGGAGACCCAGTACTTC.

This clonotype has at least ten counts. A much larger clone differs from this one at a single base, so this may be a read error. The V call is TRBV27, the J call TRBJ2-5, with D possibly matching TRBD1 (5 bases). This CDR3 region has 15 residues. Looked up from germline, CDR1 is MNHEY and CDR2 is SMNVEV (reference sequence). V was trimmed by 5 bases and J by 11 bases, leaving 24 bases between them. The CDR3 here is CASSVTRVGVNEQYF. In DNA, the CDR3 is TGTGCCAGCAGTGTGACCAGGGTAGGGGTCAATGAGCAGTACTTC.

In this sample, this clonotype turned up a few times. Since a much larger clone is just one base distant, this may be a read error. The CDR3 DNA follows: TGCAGCGTTGAGGGGATGGGCGGGCGCACAGATACGCAGTATTTT. This sequence encodes CSVEGMGGRTDTQYF. The chain is built from TRBV29-1 and TRBJ2-3, with a weak D call TRBD2 (5 bases). V lost 3 bases and J 1 base, leaving 14 bases between the germline ends. There are 15 residues in the CDR3. Germline lookup yields CDR1 SQVTM and CDR2 ANQGSEA.

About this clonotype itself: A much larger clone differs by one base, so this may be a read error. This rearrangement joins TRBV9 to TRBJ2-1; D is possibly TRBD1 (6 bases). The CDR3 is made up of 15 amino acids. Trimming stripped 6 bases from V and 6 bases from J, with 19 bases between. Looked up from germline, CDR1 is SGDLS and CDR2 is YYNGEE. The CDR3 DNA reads TGTGCCAGCAACCGTACAGGGTTCCGATCCAATGAGCAGTTCTTC. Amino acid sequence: CASNRTGFRSNEQFF.

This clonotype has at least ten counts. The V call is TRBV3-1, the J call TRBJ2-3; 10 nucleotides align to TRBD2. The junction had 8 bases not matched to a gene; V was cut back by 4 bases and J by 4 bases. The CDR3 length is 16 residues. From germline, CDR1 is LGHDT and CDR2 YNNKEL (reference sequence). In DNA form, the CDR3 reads TGTGCCAGCAGCCTCCGCTTAGCGGGGGGTCCAGATACGCAGTATTTT. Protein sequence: CASSLRLAGGPDTQYF.

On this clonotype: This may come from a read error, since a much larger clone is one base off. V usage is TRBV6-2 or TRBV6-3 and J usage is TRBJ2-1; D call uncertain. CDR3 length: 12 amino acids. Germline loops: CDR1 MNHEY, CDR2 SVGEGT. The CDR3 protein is CASSSRSNKQFF. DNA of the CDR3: TGTGCCAGCAGCTCCCGGTCCAATAAGCAGTTCTTC.

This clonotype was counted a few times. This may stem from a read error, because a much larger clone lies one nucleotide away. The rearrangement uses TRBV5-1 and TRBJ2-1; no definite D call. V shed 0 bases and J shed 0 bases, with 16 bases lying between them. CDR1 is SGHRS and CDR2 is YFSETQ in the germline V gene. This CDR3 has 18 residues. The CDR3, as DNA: TGCGCCAGCAGCTTGGGAGTCCGAGCATATAGCTCCTACAATGAGCAGTTCTTC. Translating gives CASSLGVRAYSSYNEQFF.

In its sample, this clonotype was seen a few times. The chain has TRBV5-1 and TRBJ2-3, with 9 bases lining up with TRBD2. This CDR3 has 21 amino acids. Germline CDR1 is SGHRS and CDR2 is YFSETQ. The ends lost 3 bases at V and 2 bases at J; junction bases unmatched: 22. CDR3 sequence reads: CASSSDHTRGGPGGATDTQYF. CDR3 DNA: TGCGCCAGCAGCTCGGACCACACGCGGGGGGGCCCAGGTGGGGCCACAGATACGCAGTATTTT.

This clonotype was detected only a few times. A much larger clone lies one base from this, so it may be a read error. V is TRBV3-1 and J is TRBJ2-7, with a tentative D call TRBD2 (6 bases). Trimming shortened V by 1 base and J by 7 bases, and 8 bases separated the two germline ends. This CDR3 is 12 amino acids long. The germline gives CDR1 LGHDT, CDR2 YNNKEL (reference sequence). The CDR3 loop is CASSQGEAEQYF. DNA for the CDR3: TGTGCCAGCAGCCAAGGGGAGGCTGAGCAGTACTTC.

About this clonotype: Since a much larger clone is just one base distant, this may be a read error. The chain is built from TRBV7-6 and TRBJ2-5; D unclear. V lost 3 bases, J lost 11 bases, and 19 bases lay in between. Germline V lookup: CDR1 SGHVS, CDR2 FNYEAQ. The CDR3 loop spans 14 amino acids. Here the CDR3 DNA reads TGTGCCAGCAGCTTGTCTTTTTTTCTTAATGAGCAGTACTTC. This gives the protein CASSLSFFLNEQYF.

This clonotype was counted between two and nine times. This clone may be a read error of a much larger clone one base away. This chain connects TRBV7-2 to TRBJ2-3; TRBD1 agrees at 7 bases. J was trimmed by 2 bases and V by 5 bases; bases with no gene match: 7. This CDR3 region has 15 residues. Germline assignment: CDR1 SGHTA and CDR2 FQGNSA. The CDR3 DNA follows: TGTACCAGCAGCGACCGACAGGGCTCCACAGATACGCAGTATTTT. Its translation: CTSSDRQGSTDTQYF.

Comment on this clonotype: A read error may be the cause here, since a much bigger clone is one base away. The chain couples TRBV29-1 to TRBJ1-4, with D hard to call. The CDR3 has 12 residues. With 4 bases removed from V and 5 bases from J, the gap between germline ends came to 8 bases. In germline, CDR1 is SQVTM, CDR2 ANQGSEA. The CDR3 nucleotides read TGCAGCGTTGGAGGGCCGAATGAAAAACTGTTTTTT. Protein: CSVGGPNEKLFF.

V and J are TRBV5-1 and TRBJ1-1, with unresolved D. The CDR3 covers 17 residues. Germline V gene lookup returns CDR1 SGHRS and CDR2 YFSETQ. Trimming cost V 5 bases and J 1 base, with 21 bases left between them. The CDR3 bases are TGCGCCAGCAGACGACTCGGGAGTCTCAAAGAGAACACTGAAGCTTTCTTT. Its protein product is CASRRLGSLKENTEAFF.

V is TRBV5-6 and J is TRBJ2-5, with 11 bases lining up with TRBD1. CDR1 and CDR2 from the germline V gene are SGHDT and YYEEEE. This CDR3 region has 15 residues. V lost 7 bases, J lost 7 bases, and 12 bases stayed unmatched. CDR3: CASGLGQGAMGTQYF. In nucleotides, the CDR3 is TGTGCCAGCGGCCTCGGACAGGGGGCCATGGGGACCCAGTACTTC.

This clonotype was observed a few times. DNA of the CDR3: TGCAGTCCGGGGGGACAGCTCCTGAACACTGAAGCTTTCTTT. Translated: CSPGGQLLNTEAFF. J is TRBJ1-1 and V is TRBV20-1; 7 nucleotides agree with TRBD1. The V gene's germline CDR1 is DFQATT and CDR2 SNEGSKA (reference sequence). After removal of 8 bases from V and 0 bases from J, the junction contained 9 bases not matched to a gene. The CDR3 sequence is 14 residues long.

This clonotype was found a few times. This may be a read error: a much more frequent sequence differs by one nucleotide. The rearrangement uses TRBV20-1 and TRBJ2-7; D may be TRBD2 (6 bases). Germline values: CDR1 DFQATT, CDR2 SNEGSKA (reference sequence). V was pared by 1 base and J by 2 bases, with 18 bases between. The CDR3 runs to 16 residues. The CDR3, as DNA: TGCAGTGCTAGAGTGGCGGGGACGGGGCACACCTACGAGCAGTACTTC. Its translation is CSARVAGTGHTYEQYF.

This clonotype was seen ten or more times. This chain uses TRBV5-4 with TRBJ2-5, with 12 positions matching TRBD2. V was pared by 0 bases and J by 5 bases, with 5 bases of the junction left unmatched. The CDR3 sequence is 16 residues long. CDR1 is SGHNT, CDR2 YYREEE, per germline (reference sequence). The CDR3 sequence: CASSLVGLAGYETQYF. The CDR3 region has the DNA TGTGCCAGCAGCTTGGTTGGACTAGCGGGGTATGAGACCCAGTACTTC. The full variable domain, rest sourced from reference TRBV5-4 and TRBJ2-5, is ETGVTQSPTHLIKTRGQQVTLRCSSQSGHNTVSWYQQALGQGPQFIFQYYREEENGRGNFPPRFSGLQFPNYSSELNVNALELDDSALYLCASSLVGLAGYETQYFGPGTRLLVL.

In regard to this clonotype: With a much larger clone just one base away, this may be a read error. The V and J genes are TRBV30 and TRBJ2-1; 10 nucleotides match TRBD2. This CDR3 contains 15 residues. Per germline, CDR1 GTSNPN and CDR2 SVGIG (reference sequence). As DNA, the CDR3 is TGTGCCTGGGGTGTAAGGACTAGCGGAGCGACGGAGCAGTTCTTC. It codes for CAWGVRTSGATEQFF.

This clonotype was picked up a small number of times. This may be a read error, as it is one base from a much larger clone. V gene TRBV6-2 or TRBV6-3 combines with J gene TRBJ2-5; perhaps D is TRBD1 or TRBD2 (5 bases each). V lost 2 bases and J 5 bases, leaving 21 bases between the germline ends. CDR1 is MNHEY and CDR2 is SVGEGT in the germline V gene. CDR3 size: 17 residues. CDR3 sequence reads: CASSYAGSIHSRETQYF. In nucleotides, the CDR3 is TGTGCCAGCAGTTACGCAGGGAGCATCCATAGTCGGGAGACCCAGTACTTC.

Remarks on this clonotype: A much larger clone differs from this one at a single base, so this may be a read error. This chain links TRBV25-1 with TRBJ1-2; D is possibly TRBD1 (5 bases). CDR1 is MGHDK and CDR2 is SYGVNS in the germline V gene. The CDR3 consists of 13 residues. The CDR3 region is CATQRGTNHGYTF. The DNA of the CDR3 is TGTGCTACCCAGCGGGGGACTAACCATGGCTACACCTTC.